This entry lists 31 T cell receptor beta chains sequenced from one sample in a study of control samples from healthy donors and cancer patients. Sequencing was performed with immunoSEQ multiplex PCR; in TCRdb, only in-frame clones are kept and a portion is missing. The sample shows about 92,000 clones, 82% of them seen only once. The sequenced sample consisted of blood. The receptor set was obtained from a woman aged 55-75 years in good health.

This clone was seen only once. V is TRBV7-4 and J is TRBJ1-5; D remains unclear. The CDR3 contains 15 residues. CDR1 is SGHVT, CDR2 SQSDAQ, per germline. Trimming removed 5 bases from V and 3 bases from J, with 14 bases in between. The CDR3 loop reads CASSLELAHNQPQHF. CDR3 in DNA: TGTGCCAGCAGCCTAGAGTTGGCCCACAATCAGCCCCAGCATTTT.

J is TRBJ2-3 and V is TRBV5-1; 11 bases fit TRBD1. The CDR3 is 16 residues long. The J segment lost 7 bases and the V segment lost 6 bases, leaving 13 bases of the junction unmatched. Germline V gives CDR1 SGHRS, CDR2 YFSETQ. CDR3: CASTLIRGTGGNTQYF. The CDR3 DNA reads TGCGCCAGCACTCTAATACGCGGGACAGGGGGGAATACGCAGTATTTT.

V usage is TRBV6-1 and J usage is TRBJ2-1, with TRBD2 identical over 8 bases. Losses at the gene ends were 3 bases for V and 9 bases for J; bases not matched to a gene: 10. Germline assignment: CDR1 MNHNS and CDR2 SASEGT. This CDR3 comprises 15 residues. The CDR3 DNA reads TGTGCCAGCAGTGATCCGGGGGGGGTACGCGGTGAGCAGTTCTTC. Protein sequence: CASSDPGGVRGEQFF.

The genes are TRBV23-1 and TRBJ2-5; 10 positions match TRBD1. TRBV23-1 is designated an ORF whose function remains uncertain. The CDR3 totals 18 residues. The J segment lost 2 bases and the V segment lost 3 bases, leaving 12 bases of the junction unmatched. The CDR3 region is CASSHLNAGTGVQETQYF. The CDR3 DNA sequence: TGCGCCAGCAGTCACCTAAACGCCGGGACAGGGGTACAAGAGACCCAGTACTTC.

V is TRBV28 and J is TRBJ1-6; 8 positions match TRBD1. The J segment lost 4 bases and the V segment lost 6 bases, leaving 5 bases of the junction unmatched. CDR1 and CDR2 from the germline V gene are MDHEN and SYDVKM. The CDR3 runs to 15 residues. The CDR3 nucleotides are TGTGCCAGCAGCTTCAGGACAGGGTATAATTCACCCCTCCACTTT. As protein: CASSFRTGYNSPLHF.

This clone was seen just once. The J gene is TRBJ2-2, the V gene TRBV10-3; perhaps TRBD1 as D (6 bases). CDR1 is ENHRY and CDR2 is SYGVKD in the germline V gene. The CDR3 loop spans 16 amino acids. V shed 4 bases and J shed 4 bases, with 16 bases lying between them. The CDR3 protein is CAISGGTPSGTGELFF. For the CDR3, the DNA is TGTGCCATCAGTGGGGGGACACCGTCGGGCACCGGGGAGCTGTTTTTT.

The chain couples TRBV7-9 to TRBJ2-1; weak D call: TRBD1 (6 bases). This CDR3 is built from 14 residues. Germline loops: CDR1 SEHNR, CDR2 FQNEAQ (reference sequence). The germline V and J ends were trimmed by 3 bases and 5 bases, with 11 bases remaining between them. CDR3 in amino acids: CASSFTGIDNEQFF. CDR3 bases: TGTGCCAGCAGCTTCACAGGGATCGACAATGAGCAGTTCTTC.

The chain combines TRBV2 with TRBJ1-1; 8 bases fit TRBD1. Germline CDR1 SNHLY, CDR2 FYNNEI. CDR3 length: 13 amino acids. The J segment lost 3 bases and the V segment lost 9 bases, leaving 6 bases of the junction unmatched. Written as DNA, the CDR3 is TGTGCCAGTCGACAGGGGATGGACACTGAAGCTTTCTTT. It encodes CASRQGMDTEAFF. The full variable domain, in which reference TRBV2 and TRBJ1-1 provide the parts outside the CDR3, is EPEVTQTPSHQVTQMGQEVILRCVPISNHLYFYWYRQILGQKVEFLVSFYNNEISEKSEIFDDQFSVERPDGSNFTLKIRSTKLEDSAMYFCASRQGMDTEAFFGQGTRLTVV.

The rearrangement joins TRBV9 to TRBJ2-3; 9 bases match TRBD2. The junction had 7 bases not matched to a gene; V was cut back by 2 bases and J by 9 bases. The CDR3 contains 14 residues. Germline CDR1 is SGDLS and CDR2 is YYNGEE. The CDR3 reads CASSVGSGGLTQYF. CDR3 DNA: TGTGCCAGCAGCGTTGGGAGCGGGGGGTTGACGCAGTATTTT.

The chain carries TRBV27 and TRBJ2-7; maybe TRBD1 (6 bases). The CDR3 runs to 15 residues. V was pared by 0 bases and J by 4 bases, with 13 bases between. Germline V CDR1 and CDR2: MNHEY, SMNVEV (reference sequence). The chain's CDR3 is CASSLSETGQYEQYF. The DNA of the CDR3 is TGTGCCAGCAGTTTATCGGAAACAGGGCAATACGAGCAGTACTTC.

The V gene is TRBV7-9, the J gene TRBJ1-2; D ambiguous. The V gene's germline CDR1 is SEHNR and CDR2 FQNEAQ (reference sequence). The CDR3 spans 13 residues. V was clipped by 2 bases and J by 2 bases, with 6 bases between them. CDR3 in amino acids: CASSLIGNYGYTF. In DNA form, the CDR3 reads TGTGCCAGCAGCTTAATCGGGAACTATGGCTACACCTTC.

The rearrangement uses TRBV7-9 and TRBJ2-7, with D possibly called TRBD1 or TRBD2 (5 bases each). The CDR3 has 15 residues. With 5 bases removed from V and 0 bases from J, the gap between germline ends came to 14 bases. Germline CDR1 reads SEHNR; CDR2 reads FQNEAQ (reference sequence). For the CDR3, the DNA is TGTGCCAGCAGCCCAGTCTCGGGGCTCTCCTACGAGCAGTACTTC. Translating gives CASSPVSGLSYEQYF.

The chain is built from TRBV11-2 and TRBJ2-1; 11 nucleotides line up with TRBD2. The CDR3 spans 15 residues. Germline V CDR1 and CDR2: SGHAT, FQNNGV. V gave up 0 bases and J gave up 9 bases; unmatched junction bases: 4. For the CDR3, the DNA is TGTGCCAGCAGCTTAGAACTAGCGGGAGCCGGTGAGCAGTTCTTC. The encoded protein is CASSLELAGAGEQFF.

CDR3 loop: CASTDARRTYEQYF. The CDR3 DNA is TGTGCCAGCACGGATGCCCGGAGAACCTACGAGCAGTACTTC. V and J are TRBV6-5 and TRBJ2-7; no reliable D call. CDR1 and CDR2 (germline): MNHEY, SVGAGI. Trimming removed 7 bases from V and 2 bases from J, with 15 bases in between. The CDR3 totals 14 residues.

This sequence joins TRBV18 and TRBJ2-7; maybe TRBD1 (6 bases). The germline gives CDR1 KGHSH, CDR2 LQKENI. V was pared by 6 bases and J by 4 bases, with 16 bases between. The CDR3 extends over 14 amino acids. The CDR3 sequence: CASSFPGDQYEQYF. CDR3 DNA: TGTGCCAGCTCTTTCCCAGGGGATCAATACGAGCAGTACTTC.

The count of this clone is one. CDR3 sequence (DNA): TGTGCCAGCAGTTTAGTAATTAATGAAAAACTGTTTTTT. Its protein product is CASSLVINEKLFF. The chain uses TRBV12-3 or TRBV12-4 and TRBJ1-4, with D hard to call. V shed 1 base and J shed 4 bases, with 4 bases lying between them. The CDR3 is 13 residues long.

This rearrangement joins TRBV6-5 to TRBJ1-6; tentative D call: TRBD1 (5 bases). The germline V gene encodes CDR1 MNHEY and CDR2 SVGAGI. Trimming stripped 2 bases from V and 9 bases from J, with 14 bases between. The CDR3 runs 15 residues. CDR3: CASSYVWGIGSPLHF. For the CDR3, the DNA is TGTGCCAGCAGTTACGTATGGGGGATAGGTTCACCCCTCCACTTT.

V gene TRBV29-1 combines with J gene TRBJ1-1; perhaps TRBD1 as D (5 bases). The V end was cut by 7 bases, the J end by 0 bases, with 15 bases between. The CDR3 consists of 14 residues. CDR1 is SQVTM and CDR2 is ANQGSEA in the germline V gene. CDR3 bases: TGCAGCGGGTCGGACGGGGGTATGAACACTGAAGCTTTCTTT. Translation: CSGSDGGMNTEAFF.

The gene calls are TRBV6-5 and TRBJ1-1, with D perhaps matching TRBD1 (5 bases). The CDR3 totals 16 residues. Trimming took 2 bases from V and 0 from J, leaving 13 bases between them. From germline, CDR1 is MNHEY and CDR2 SVGAGI. As DNA, the CDR3 is TGTGCCAGCAGTTACGGGGCCCGCAGGGTGAACACTGAAGCTTTCTTT. Protein sequence: CASSYGARRVNTEAFF.

The gene calls are TRBV3-1 (or the pseudogene TRBV3-2) and TRBJ1-2, with 9 bases aligning to TRBD1. After removal of 6 bases from V and 3 bases from J, the junction contained 2 bases not matched to a gene. CDR3 length equals 13 residues. Germline CDR1 LGHDT, CDR2 YNNKEL (reference sequence). CDR3 amino acids: CASSTGGYYGYTF. CDR3 bases: TGTGCCAGCAGTACAGGGGGCTACTATGGCTACACCTTC.

There are a few counts of this clone. The chain joins TRBV3-1 (or the pseudogene TRBV3-2) to TRBJ1-2; the D gene is possibly TRBD1 (5 bases). The germline gives CDR1 LGHDT, CDR2 YNNKEL (reference sequence). Trimming took off 2 bases at V and 0 bases at J, with 13 bases between the two ends. CDR3 length: 16 residues. CDR3 protein: CASSQRQSQTNYGYTF. CDR3 coding DNA: TGTGCCAGCAGCCAAAGACAGAGTCAGACTAACTATGGCTACACCTTC.

This chain connects TRBV11-2 to TRBJ2-3, with D unresolved. The CDR3 sequence is 16 residues long. Trimming took 1 base from V and 4 from J, leaving 15 bases between them. Germline CDR1 SGHAT, CDR2 FQNNGV. The CDR3 DNA is TGTGCCAGCAGCTTAGGGGAAGTTAGGGTGTCAGATACGCAGTATTTT. It encodes CASSLGEVRVSDTQYF.

The J gene is TRBJ1-6, the V gene TRBV12-5; TRBD1 matches at 8 bases. With 4 bases clipped from V and 7 bases from J, the junction kept 12 bases outside the gene matches. The CDR3 consists of 17 residues. Per the germline V gene, CDR1 is LGHNT and CDR2 is FRNRAP. CDR3 bases: TGTGCTAGTGGTTCCCGCACAGGGGGGGTTTGGAATTCACCCCTCCACTTT. Residues: CASGSRTGGVWNSPLHF. Using reference TRBV12-5 and TRBJ1-6 for the parts outside the CDR3, the full variable domain is DARVTQTPRHKVTEMGQEVTMRCQPILGHNTVFWYRQTMMQGLELLAYFRNRAPLDDSGMPKDRFSAEMPDATLATLKIQPSEPRDSAVYFCASGSRTGGVWNSPLHFGNGTRLTVT.

In its sample, this clone was seen a few times. V gene TRBV12-3 or TRBV12-4 combines with J gene TRBJ1-6, with unresolved D. The V and J ends lost 5 bases and 7 bases respectively, with 6 bases between them. CDR3 length: 12 residues. CDR3 sequence (DNA): TGTGCCAGCAGTACCTTAAATTCACCCCTCCACTTT. It yields the protein CASSTLNSPLHF.

J is TRBJ2-1 and V is TRBV4-2; 7 bases agree with TRBD2. V was clipped by 0 bases and J by 16 bases; unmatched bases: 12. The CDR3 length is 14 residues. CDR1 and CDR2 (germline): LGHNA, YNFKEQ. The CDR3 reads CASSQDQASGVTFF. The DNA for the CDR3 is TGTGCCAGCAGCCAAGATCAGGCCAGCGGGGTAACTTTCTTC.

V and J are TRBV11-2 and TRBJ1-1; the match to TRBD1 covers 7 bases. The germline CDR1 and CDR2 sequences are SGHAT and FQNNGV. The V segment lost 5 bases and the J segment 1 base; nucleotides outside the gene matches: 4. The CDR3 spans 14 residues. The CDR3 protein is CASSGQGGNTEAFF. In DNA form, the CDR3 reads TGTGCCAGCAGCGGTCAGGGGGGGAACACTGAAGCTTTCTTT. The full variable domain, in which reference TRBV11-2 and TRBJ1-1 provide the parts outside the CDR3, is EAGVAQSPRYKIIEKRQSVAFWCNPISGHATLYWYQQILGQGPKLLIQFQNNGVVDDSQLPKDRFSAERLKGVDSTLKIQPAKLEDSAVYLCASSGQGGNTEAFFGQGTRLTVV.

This clone was observed a handful of times. J is TRBJ1-1 and V is TRBV24-1; the D gene is possibly TRBD1 (6 bases). The CDR3 covers 13 residues. Germline lookup yields CDR1 KGHDR and CDR2 SFDVKD. The V end lost 8 bases, the J end lost 0 bases, and 9 bases lay between the germline ends. CDR3 sequence: CATKGGMNTEAFF. CDR3 DNA: TGTGCCACCAAGGGGGGAATGAACACTGAAGCTTTCTTT.

The rearrangement joins TRBV7-9 to TRBJ1-5; D might be TRBD1 (6 bases). V was clipped by 5 bases and J by 5 bases, with 16 bases between them. Germline V gene data show CDR1 as SEHNR and CDR2 as FQNEAQ (reference sequence). This CDR3 region has 15 residues. DNA for the CDR3: TGTGCCAGCAGCGAGGGGGGAACAAGTTATCAGCCCCAGCATTTT. Protein product: CASSEGGTSYQPQHF.

The V and J genes are TRBV7-2 and TRBJ2-2; D may be TRBD2 (6 bases). Germline V gene data show CDR1 as SGHTA and CDR2 as FQGNSA. Trimming removed 5 bases from V and 2 bases from J, with 12 bases in between. This CDR3 contains 15 residues. CDR3 DNA: TGTGCCAGCAGCCCATCGGGACTTAACACCGGGGAGCTGTTTTTT. It specifies CASSPSGLNTGELFF.

V gene TRBV5-3 combines with J gene TRBJ2-7; D remains unclear. TRBV5-3 qualifies as an ORF whose function is uncertain. The CDR3 is 11 residues long. V gave up 3 bases and J gave up 6 bases, with 7 bases separating them. The CDR3 region has the DNA TGTGCCAGAAGCTGTACGGGCGAGCAGTACTTC. Protein: CARSCTGEQYF.

The chain's CDR3 is CATIYSLTQYF. In nucleotides, the CDR3 is TGTGCCACAATCTATTCCCTTACGCAGTATTTT. The rearrangement uses TRBV7-9 and TRBJ2-3; D gene ambiguous. Trimming left V 10 bases short and J 8 bases short, with 13 bases between. The CDR3 runs to 11 residues. Germline CDR1 SEHNR, CDR2 FQNEAQ (reference sequence).